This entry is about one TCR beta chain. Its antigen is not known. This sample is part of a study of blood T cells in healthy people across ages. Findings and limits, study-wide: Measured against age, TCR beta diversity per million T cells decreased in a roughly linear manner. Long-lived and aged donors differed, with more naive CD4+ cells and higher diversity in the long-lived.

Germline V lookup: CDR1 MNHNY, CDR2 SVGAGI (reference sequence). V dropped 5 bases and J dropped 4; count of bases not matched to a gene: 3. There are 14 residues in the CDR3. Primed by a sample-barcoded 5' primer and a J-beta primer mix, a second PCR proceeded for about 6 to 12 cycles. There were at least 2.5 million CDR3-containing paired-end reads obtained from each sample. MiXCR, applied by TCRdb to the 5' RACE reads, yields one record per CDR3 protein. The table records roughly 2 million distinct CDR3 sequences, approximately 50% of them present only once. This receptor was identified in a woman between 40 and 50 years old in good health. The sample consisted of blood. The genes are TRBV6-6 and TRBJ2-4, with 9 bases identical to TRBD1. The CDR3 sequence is CASSGTGTKNIQYF. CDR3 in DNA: TGTGCCAGCAGTGGGACAGGGACAAAAAACATTCAGTACTTC.